This note documents a single T cell receptor (beta chain) sequence. What it binds is unknown. The sample comes from a study of a mutant IDH1 vaccine in newly diagnosed glioma. General study findings and limits: It was 80% to 95% of patients that developed vaccine-induced immune responses.

V shed 5 bases and J shed 8 bases, with 11 bases lying between them. CDR1 and CDR2 (germline): MNHEY, SMNVEV (reference sequence). The CDR3 runs to 12 residues. Method: immunoSEQ multiplex PCR; TCRdb's copy keeps in-frame clones and lacks some. Among roughly 84,000 clones listed, about four fifths were seen once. Time point of the sample: baseline, week 1 (first vaccination visit). Treatment of the sample: pre-vaccination baseline after standard-of-care therapy. The material sequenced was PBMCs, taken from a glioma patient treated with radiotherapy, temozolomide or both. The receptor comes from a man aged 35 to 55 with glioma. Some clones in this sample may be carry-over from other donors' samples. V gene TRBV27 combines with J gene TRBJ2-3; possibly TRBD2 for D (7 bases). CDR3 sequence: CASSREGVTQYF. In DNA form, the CDR3 reads TGTGCCAGCAGTAGGGAGGGGGTTACGCAGTATTTT.